This record concerns one TCR beta chain sequence. The sample comes from a study of TIL therapy for anti-PD-1-resistant metastatic lung cancer. Sequencing used immunoSEQ v3. The protocol was immunoSEQ multiplex PCR, while the TCRdb copy is restricted to in-frame clones and leaves out a portion. The sample lists tens of thousands of clones, roughly 87% occurring once. Stated time point: pre-treatment sample, taken before nivolumab and TIL therapy. Germline lookup yields CDR1 SNHLY and CDR2 FYNNEI. The V and J ends lost 1 base and 1 base respectively, with 11 bases between them. CDR3 length: 16 amino acids.

Sample: blood, taken at baseline. The clonotype originates from a person between 25 and 80 years old with non-small cell lung cancer. This rearrangement joins TRBV2 to TRBJ1-3, with D possibly matching TRBD1 (6 bases). DNA for the CDR3: TGTGCCAGCAGTGAAGACAGGGAGTCTTCTGGAAACACCATATATTTT. This encodes CASSEDRESSGNTIYF.